This record concerns one T cell receptor (beta chain) sequence. The CDR3 runs to 16 residues. The germline gives CDR1 MGHRA, CDR2 YSYEKL. Trimming cost V 8 bases and J 0 bases; bases outside gene matches: 12. This sample stems from a study of blood T cell repertoires in COVID-19. Whole-study context: Samples came from the United States, Italy and Spain, spanning acute and convalescent COVID-19. PBMCs, B-cell-depleted T cells, or T cells were the source of the cDNA or gDNA that made up the material.

Generated by immunoSEQ multiplex PCR, the TCRdb table keeps only in-frame clones and is missing some. The sample has about 300,000 clones, about 91% seen once. Sequenced sample: peripheral blood. The genes are TRBV4-1 and TRBJ2-7; 8 bases fit TRBD2. The receptor was derived from a woman aged 25 to 39 who had recovered from COVID-19. CDR3 DNA sequence: TGCGCCAGCCGTTGGTCTTCGGCGGGGGGCTCCTACGAGCAGTACTTC. As protein: CASRWSSAGGSYEQYF.